The 14 T cell receptor beta chains below were found in one sample sequenced in a study of OX40 agonist ivuxolimab in advanced cancers. Sequencing used immunoSEQ multiplex PCR; TCRdb keeps in-frame clones, though not all of them. The table has some 27,000 clones, about nine tenths seen once. Sequencing used CD4+ or CD8+ T cells sorted from blood, obtained in a trial of the OX40 agonist ivuxolimab. These receptors all stem from an adult with an advanced solid tumor such as melanoma, head and neck, liver or kidney cancer.

V usage is TRBV7-8 and J usage is TRBJ2-1; D is unresolved. This CDR3 contains 18 residues. Trimming shortened V by 0 bases and J by 5 bases, and 20 bases separated the two germline ends. The germline V gene has CDR1 SGHVS and CDR2 FQNEAQ. The CDR3 here is CASSLASGPVFQDNEQFF. As DNA, the CDR3 is TGTGCCAGCAGCTTAGCATCAGGCCCGGTTTTTCAGGACAATGAGCAGTTCTTC.

This chain connects TRBV6-5 to TRBJ2-5; possible D gene TRBD1, 5 bases. V lost 0 bases and J lost 2, with 13 bases in between. The CDR3 has 16 amino acids. Germline V CDR1 and CDR2: MNHEY, SVGAGI. The CDR3 DNA reads TGTGCCAGCAGTTACTCATCCCCAGGGTATCAAGAGACCCAGTACTTC. Translating gives CASSYSSPGYQETQYF.

This rearrangement joins TRBV5-4 to TRBJ2-5, with 9 bases identical to TRBD2. The DNA end is a closer match to TRBJ2-7, so the J assignment may be wrong. The CDR3 length is 17 residues. Germline V gene data show CDR1 as SGHNT and CDR2 as YYREEE (reference sequence). In DNA form, the CDR3 reads TGTGCCAGCAGCTTGGGCAGCAGCGGGAGGTCTCCCTACGAGCAGTACTTC. It is translated as CASSLGSSGRSPYEQYF.

The V and J genes are TRBV4-3 and TRBJ2-1; no definite D call. V was pared by 1 base and J by 2 bases, with 12 bases between. CDR3 length: 16 residues. CDR1 is LGHNA and CDR2 is YSLEER in the germline V gene. The CDR3, as DNA: TGCGCCAGCAGCCAAGTATATGATCTCACCTACAATGAGCAGTTCTTC. Amino acid sequence: CASSQVYDLTYNEQFF.

The chain's CDR3 is CASSPTLLAGADTQYF. The CDR3 DNA reads as TGTGCCAGCAGCCCAACATTACTAGCGGGAGCAGATACGCAGTATTTT. The chain recombines TRBV4-2 with TRBJ2-3; 11 bases match TRBD2. V lost 4 bases to trimming and J lost 4 bases; unmatched junction nucleotides: 7. This CDR3 spans 16 amino acids. In germline, CDR1 is LGHNA, CDR2 YNFKEQ.

The chain links TRBV7-9 to TRBJ2-1; TRBD2 might be the D (5 bases). The CDR3 is made up of 14 amino acids. V lost 4 bases and J 2 bases, leaving 9 bases between the germline ends. In germline, CDR1 is SEHNR, CDR2 FQNEAQ (reference sequence). In nucleotides, the CDR3 is TGTGCCAGCAGCTCTCCGGGGACCTACAATGAGCAGTTCTTC. It encodes CASSSPGTYNEQFF.

The chain uses TRBV2 and TRBJ2-7, with 8 bases fitting TRBD2. V gave up 2 bases and J gave up 3 bases; unmatched junction bases: 6. The CDR3 is 15 residues long. Germline lookup yields CDR1 SNHLY and CDR2 FYNNEI. The CDR3 DNA follows: TGTGCCAGCAGTGAAAGGCTAGCGGGCCTCTACGAGCAGTACTTC. This sequence encodes CASSERLAGLYEQYF. The variable domain in full, with the rest retrieved from reference TRBV2 and TRBJ2-7, is EPEVTQTPSHQVTQMGQEVILRCVPISNHLYFYWYRQILGQKVEFLVSFYNNEISEKSEIFDDQFSVERPDGSNFTLKIRSTKLEDSAMYFCASSERLAGLYEQYFGPGTRLTVT.

The rearrangement uses TRBV6-1 and TRBJ2-5; 13 bases match TRBD2. This CDR3 region has 17 residues. The trim removed 0 bases at V and 2 bases at J, leaving 3 bases unmatched. From germline, CDR1 is MNHNS and CDR2 SASEGT. CDR3 bases: TGTGCCAGCAGTGAAGCGATGGGACTAGCGGGGCAAGAGACCCAGTACTTC. Translation gives CASSEAMGLAGQETQYF.

V gene TRBV7-9 combines with J gene TRBJ2-7; 8 bases are shared with TRBD2. This CDR3 has 13 residues. Germline values: CDR1 SEHNR, CDR2 FQNEAQ (reference sequence). Germline trimming cut 5 bases from V and 6 bases from J; bases unmatched to any gene: 6. The CDR3 here is CASSTGGAFEQYF. The DNA of the CDR3 is TGTGCCAGCAGCACCGGGGGGGCCTTCGAGCAGTACTTC.

This rearrangement joins TRBV29-1 to TRBJ2-5, with 11 bases aligning to TRBD1. V dropped 1 base and J dropped 0; count of bases not matched to a gene: 16. Germline V lookup: CDR1 SQVTM, CDR2 ANQGSEA. CDR3 size: 20 residues. The CDR3 sequence: CSVEGAGRGQGDLYQETQYF. The CDR3 coding sequence is TGCAGCGTTGAAGGAGCGGGTCGGGGACAGGGGGATCTGTACCAAGAGACCCAGTACTTC.

The gene calls are TRBV9 and TRBJ2-1, with D perhaps TRBD1 (6 bases). CDR3 length equals 14 residues. The germline V and J ends were trimmed by 4 bases and 8 bases, with 16 bases remaining between them. Germline CDR1 and CDR2: SGDLS and YYNGEE. CDR3 loop: CASSPYTGFDEQFF. The CDR3, as DNA: TGTGCCAGCAGCCCGTACACAGGGTTCGATGAGCAGTTCTTC.

V is TRBV30 and J is TRBJ2-7; 11 nucleotides line up with TRBD2. The CDR3 has 14 residues. Per the germline V gene, CDR1 is GTSNPN and CDR2 is SVGIG (reference sequence). Losses at the gene ends were 0 bases for V and 4 bases for J; bases not matched to a gene: 2. The CDR3 DNA reads as TGTGCCTGGAGTGTACTAGCGGGAGTTTACGAGCAGTACTTC. Residues: CAWSVLAGVYEQYF.

The chain joins TRBV4-1 to TRBJ2-7; 13 positions agree with TRBD2. Germline CDR1 reads MGHRA; CDR2 reads YSYEKL. J lost 4 bases, V lost 4 bases, and 7 bases had no gene match. The CDR3 loop spans 16 amino acids. CDR3 DNA sequence: TGCGCCAGCAGCCCGGAACTAGCGGGAGGGTTGTACGAGCAGTACTTC. Its translation is CASSPELAGGLYEQYF.

Here the CDR3 DNA reads TGTGCCAGCAGCGCGGACAGGGATGGCCACGAGCAGTACTTC. Translation gives CASSADRDGHEQYF. The chain recombines TRBV2 with TRBJ2-7; 8 positions match TRBD1. This CDR3 region has 14 residues. The V segment lost 6 bases and the J segment 5 bases; nucleotides outside the gene matches: 9. CDR1 is SNHLY and CDR2 is FYNNEI in the germline V gene.